This T cell receptor beta chain was identified during a study of blood T cell repertoires in COVID-19. At the level of the study: PBMCs, B-cell-depleted T cells, or T cells were the source of the cDNA or gDNA that made up the material.

In terms of age and location, participants ranged from roughly 18 to 100 years and lived in fewer than 30 US areas. Self-reported history from a screening survey and questionnaire set each donor's cohort. Germline assignment: CDR1 MNHEY and CDR2 SVGAGI. After removal of 4 bases from V and 8 bases from J, the junction contained 3 bases not matched to a gene. The length of the CDR3 is 12 residues. The repertoire was sequenced with immunoSEQ multiplex PCR; TCRdb's copy has only in-frame clones and lacks some. This sample has about 440,000 clones, with 70% to 90% found just once. The receptor's source is a young woman with acute COVID-19. What was sequenced was PBMCs or T cells enriched from blood (not recorded which). The J gene is TRBJ1-2, the V gene TRBV6-5, with 8 nucleotides matching TRBD1. CDR3 coding DNA: TGTGCCAGCAGTTGGACAGGGAACGGCTACACCTTC. Translated, it gives CASSWTGNGYTF.